Listed below are T cell receptor beta chains from one sample, sequenced in a study of blood T cells in healthy people across ages. MiXCR, run by TCRdb on the 5' RACE reads, gives a single entry per CDR3 protein. The table shows approximately 800,000 distinct CDR3 sequences, with about a quarter occurring only once. The data also belong to a second study, concerning T cells of mothers and their children.

Sequencing input: blood. The source is a boy aged 5-17 years in good health. Each CDR3 is given with its conserved first and last residue. A D gene is named only where the DNA matches it firmly. Some rows have no size entry. The others give once, few or many, or a class for an expanded clone.

d_call j_call v_call clone_size cdr3_nt cdr3_aa
- TRBJ2-3 TRBV10-3 - TGTGCCATCAGTGCCGGGACTAGCACAGATACGCAGTATTTT CAISAGTSTDTQYF
- TRBJ1-5 TRBV5-1 - TGCGCCAGCAGCTTGGGGAGAGGCCGGCCCCAGCATTTT CASSLGRGRPQHF
- TRBJ2-5 TRBV7-9 few TGTGCCAGCAGCGGATGGGGGGATTTGGCCCAGTACTTC CASSGWGDLAQYF
TRBD1 TRBJ1-2 TRBV4-1 - TGCGCCAGCAGCCAAGACGGGAACAGGGGGAATGGCTACACCTTC CASSQDGNRGNGYTF
TRBD1 TRBJ2-7 TRBV4-1 once TGCGCCAGCAGCCGCACCGGGACAGTACCCTACGAGCAGTACTTC CASSRTGTVPYEQYF
- TRBJ2-1 TRBV6-1 few TGTGCCAGCAGTTGGGAGAAAGGCTCCTACAATGAGCAGTTCTTC CASSWEKGSYNEQFF
- TRBJ2-7 TRBV5-1 few TGCGCCAGCAGTCGAGAGGGGGGCCTCTACGAGCAGTACTTC CASSREGGLYEQYF
- TRBJ2-7 TRBV11-2 - TGTGCCAGCAGCTGGTACGGGGGGCGCTACGAGCAGTACTTC CASSWYGGRYEQYF
- TRBJ1-2 TRBV7-9 few TGTGCCAGCAGCCCGATGGAGGGAGTGGCGTCGGGCTATGGCTACACCTTC CASSPMEGVASGYGYTF
TRBD2 TRBJ2-7 TRBV4-1 few TGCGCCAGCAGCCAAGAGGGGACTAGCGGTCGGGGCGGAGAGCAGTACTTC CASSQEGTSGRGGEQYF
- TRBJ2-2 TRBV18 - TGTGCCAGCTCACCAACCGTCCCCGGGGAGCTGTTTTTT CASSPTVPGELFF
TRBD2 TRBJ2-3 TRBV7-2 many TGTGCCAGCAGGCGTAGGGGCGGGGGGGCCGTGGATACGCAGTATTTT CASRRRGGGAVDTQYF
- TRBJ1-2 TRBV5-1 few TGCGCCAGCAGCCCGACCGTAATAGGGGTAGGCTATGGCTACACCTTC CASSPTVIGVGYGYTF
- TRBJ1-3 TRBV6-6 - TGTGCCAGCAGTTATGGGGTTGGGGACTCAAGACATTTT CASSYGVGDSRHF
- TRBJ2-4 TRBV2 - TGTGCCAGCAGTGAGGGAGGGGGATACATTCAGTACTTC CASSEGGGYIQYF
- TRBJ2-1 TRBV5-1 many TGTGCCAGCAGCTTAGGGCCTAACAATGAGCAGTTCTTC CASSLGPNNEQFF
- TRBJ2-7 TRBV2 - TGTGCCAGCAGTGATCAAGGGGATGGTACCTCCTACGAGCAGTACTTC CASSDQGDGTSYEQYF
- TRBJ1-4 TRBV20-1 few TGCAGTGCTAGAGATCCGGGACGGATTAATGAAAAACTGTTTTTT CSARDPGRINEKLFF
TRBD1 TRBJ2-7 TRBV12-3/TRBV12-4 - TGTGCCAGCAGTCTAAGAGGACAGGGGATACCCTACGAGCAGTACTTC CASSLRGQGIPYEQYF
TRBD1 TRBJ2-7 TRBV9 - TGTGCCAGCAGCTTTGGACAGGGGAAGGGCGAGCAGTACTTC CASSFGQGKGEQYF
- TRBJ2-5 TRBV27 - TGTGCCAGCAGTTTGTCGGGTCCCAAGGGGACCCAGTACTTC CASSLSGPKGTQYF
TRBD1 TRBJ2-7 TRBV25-1 - TGTGCCAGCAGTGACCCCAGACAGGGCCCCTACGAGCAGTACTTC CASSDPRQGPYEQYF
- TRBJ1-5 TRBV6-2/TRBV6-3 - TGTGCCAGCACTTGGGATAACAATCAGCCCCAGCATTTT CASTWDNNQPQHF
- TRBJ2-3 TRBV27 - TGTGCCAGCAGTGAGGAAGTTTCAACAGATACGCAGTATTTT CASSEEVSTDTQYF
- TRBJ2-1 TRBV7-9 few TGTGCCAGCAGCTTAGTAGACCTCGAAAACAATGAGCAGTTCTTC CASSLVDLENNEQFF
- TRBJ1-2 TRBV29-1 - TGCAGCGTCGCGCAGGGCTATGGCTACACCTTC CSVAQGYGYTF
TRBD1 TRBJ2-7 TRBV20-1 few TGCAGTGCTAGACACGGACAGGGGCTAGAAGAGCAGTACTTC CSARHGQGLEEQYF
- TRBJ1-2 TRBV28 - TGTGCCAGCAAAACCTCCGGGGTCTATGGCTACACCTTC CASKTSGVYGYTF
TRBD1 TRBJ2-6 TRBV5-1 - TGCGCCAGCAGCTTATCCGGGACAGGCGGCTCTGGGGCCAACGTCCTGACTTTC CASSLSGTGGSGANVLTF
TRBD1 TRBJ2-7 TRBV6-5 few TGTGCCAGCAGTTACCTTGGACAGGGCTACGAGCAGTACTTC CASSYLGQGYEQYF
TRBD2 TRBJ2-3 TRBV24-1 few TGTGCCACCAGTGATTCCGGCGGGGGGGGTAGCACAGATACGCAGTATTTT CATSDSGGGGSTDTQYF
- TRBJ1-4 TRBV28 - TGTGCCAGCAGAGATGACAGGAGATTGTTTCAAAAACTGTTTTTT CASRDDRRLFQKLFF
- TRBJ2-1 TRBV5-6 - TGTGCCAGCAGCTTTATACTAGCCAATGAGCAGTTCTTC CASSFILANEQFF
- TRBJ2-5 TRBV12-3/TRBV12-4 - TGTGCCAGCAGTTTAGGTTCTAGGCCCTTCCAGTACTTC CASSLGSRPFQYF
- TRBJ1-5 TRBV6-2/TRBV6-3 - TGTGCCAGCAGTTACGCTGACGGATACTATAGCAATCAGCCCCAGCATTTT CASSYADGYYSNQPQHF
TRBD1 TRBJ2-1 TRBV28 few TGTGCCAGCAGTGACCCGGGACAGGGTAGGATGAGTGAGCAGTTCTTC CASSDPGQGRMSEQFF
TRBD1 TRBJ1-2 TRBV3-1 once TGTGCCAGCAGCCGACTGTCTCGGACAGGGGGCTCGGCTAACTATGGCTACACCTTC CASSRLSRTGGSANYGYTF
- TRBJ1-5 TRBV7-2 few TGTGCCAGCAGCTCCCGGGGGACAAATCAGCCCCAGCATTTT CASSSRGTNQPQHF
TRBD2 TRBJ2-7 TRBV9 - TGTGCCAGCAGCGCGGAGGGACTAGCGGGTTACTACGAGCAGTACTTC CASSAEGLAGYYEQYF
TRBD1 TRBJ1-2 TRBV28 few TGTGCCAGCAGTCCCAGGGGACAGGGGGCGCAGGGCTATGGCTACACCTTC CASSPRGQGAQGYGYTF
- TRBJ2-4 TRBV6-5 - TGTGCCAGCAGTTATTCTTTCGTTACAGCCAAAAACATTCAGTACTTC CASSYSFVTAKNIQYF
TRBD1 TRBJ2-2 TRBV27 few TGTGCCAGCAGTTTATTCTCCACAGGGGGCGTTAACGGGGAGCTGTTTTTT CASSLFSTGGVNGELFF
TRBD1 TRBJ2-5 TRBV3-1 - TGTGCCAGCAGCCCCTTTCCGGGACAGGGCCAAGAGACCCAGTACTTC CASSPFPGQGQETQYF
- TRBJ2-2 TRBV5-1 - TGCGCCAGCAGCTTGGGGTCGGGGAGTAGTGCCGGGGAGCTGTTTTTT CASSLGSGSSAGELFF
- TRBJ2-5 TRBV7-9 - TGTGCCAGCAGCTCCGGATTTATAGGCCGTCAAGAGACCCAGTACTTC CASSSGFIGRQETQYF
- TRBJ2-5 TRBV7-2 - TGTGCCAGCAGCTTAGTTATGGCTCAAGAGACCCAGTACTTC CASSLVMAQETQYF
TRBD2 TRBJ2-3 TRBV6-1 - TGTGCCAGCAGGGAACTAGCGGGGGGGCCTTTGGGCACAGATACGCAGTATTTT CASRELAGGPLGTDTQYF
- TRBJ2-3 TRBV6-1 few TGTGCCAGCAGTGAAAGTGACAGTGGGGGTACGCAGTATTTT CASSESDSGGTQYF
- TRBJ2-5 TRBV5-1 few TGCGCCAGCAGCTTGGCCTACAGGGCGGAGACCCAGTACTTC CASSLAYRAETQYF
TRBD2 TRBJ2-7 TRBV3-1 few TGTGCCAGCAGCCAAGGCATAGCGGGGGGGGACGAGCAGTACTTC CASSQGIAGGDEQYF
TRBD1 TRBJ1-2 TRBV19 - TGTGCCAGTAGTAGGACAGGGTTTAACTATGGCTACACCTTC CASSRTGFNYGYTF
- TRBJ2-7 TRBV7-2 few TGTGCCAGCAGCTTAGCTGTTGAGCGGAGCTACGAGCAGTACTTC CASSLAVERSYEQYF
- TRBJ1-4 TRBV6-1 once TGTGCCAGCAGTGAAGCGGGCACCGCGACTAATGAAAAACTGTTTTTT CASSEAGTATNEKLFF
- TRBJ2-5 TRBV5-1 few TGCGCCAGCAGTCACGGGGGATCGAGAGAGACCCAGTACTTC CASSHGGSRETQYF
- TRBJ2-6 TRBV11-2 - TGTGCCAGCAGCTCCTTGGAATGGTCTGGGGCCAACGTCCTGACTTTC CASSSLEWSGANVLTF
- TRBJ2-5 TRBV7-7 - TGTGCCAGCAGCAGTAACGGACTGGACCAAGAGACCCAGTACTTC CASSSNGLDQETQYF
- TRBJ1-4 TRBV11-2 - TGTGCCAGCAGCTTCCGACAGGTTGGGGGTGCAACTAATGAAAAACTGTTTTTT CASSFRQVGGATNEKLFF
TRBD1 TRBJ2-7 TRBV20-1 few TGCAGTGCTAGAGCGCAGGGGGCCAAGGACGAGCAGTACTTC CSARAQGAKDEQYF